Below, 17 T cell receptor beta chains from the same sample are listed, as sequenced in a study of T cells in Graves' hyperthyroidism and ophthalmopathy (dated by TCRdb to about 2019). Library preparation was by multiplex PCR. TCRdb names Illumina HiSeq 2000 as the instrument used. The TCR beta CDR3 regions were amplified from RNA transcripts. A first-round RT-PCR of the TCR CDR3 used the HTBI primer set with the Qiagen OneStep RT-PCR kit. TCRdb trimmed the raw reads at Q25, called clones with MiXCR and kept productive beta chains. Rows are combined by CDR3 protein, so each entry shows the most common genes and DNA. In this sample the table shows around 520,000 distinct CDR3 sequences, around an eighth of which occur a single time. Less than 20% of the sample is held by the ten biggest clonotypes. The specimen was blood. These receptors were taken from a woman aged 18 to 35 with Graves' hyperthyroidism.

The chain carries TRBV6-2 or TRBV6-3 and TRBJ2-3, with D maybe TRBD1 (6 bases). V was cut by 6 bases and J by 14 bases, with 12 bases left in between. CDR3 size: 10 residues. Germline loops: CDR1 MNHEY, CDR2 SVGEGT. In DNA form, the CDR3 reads TGTGCCAGCAGGAAGGACAGTTCGTATTTT. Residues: CASRKDSSYF.

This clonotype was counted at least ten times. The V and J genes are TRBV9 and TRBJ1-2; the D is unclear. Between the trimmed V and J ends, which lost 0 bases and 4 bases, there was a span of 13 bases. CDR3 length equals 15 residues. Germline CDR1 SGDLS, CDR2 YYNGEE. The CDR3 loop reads CASSVEPGTGYGYTF. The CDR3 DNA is TGTGCCAGCAGCGTAGAGCCGGGTACGGGCTATGGCTACACCTTC.

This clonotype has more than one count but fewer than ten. The CDR3 here is CASSEHSYEQYF. CDR3 DNA: TGTGCCAGCAGCGAGCACAGCTACGAGCAGTACTTC. The chain combines TRBV6-1 with TRBJ2-7; D ambiguous. V was cut by 6 bases and J by 3 bases, with 9 bases left in between. CDR3 size: 12 residues. The germline CDR1 and CDR2 sequences are MNHNS and SASEGT.

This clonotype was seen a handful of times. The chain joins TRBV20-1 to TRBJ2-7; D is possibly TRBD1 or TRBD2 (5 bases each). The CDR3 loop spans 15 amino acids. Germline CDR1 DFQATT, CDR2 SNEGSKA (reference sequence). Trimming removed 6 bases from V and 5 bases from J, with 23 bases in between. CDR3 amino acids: CSAYPGTGGWNEQYF. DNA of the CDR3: TGCAGTGCCTACCCCGGGACCGGCGGGTGGAACGAGCAGTACTTC.

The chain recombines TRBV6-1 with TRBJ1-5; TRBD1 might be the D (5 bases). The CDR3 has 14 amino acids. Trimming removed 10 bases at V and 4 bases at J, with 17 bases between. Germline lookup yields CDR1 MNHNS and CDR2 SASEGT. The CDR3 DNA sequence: TGTGCCACCATCCCAGGGCGAAGAAATCAGCCCCAGCATTTT. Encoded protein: CATIPGRRNQPQHF.

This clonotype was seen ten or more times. This CDR3 is CASSPTGTSTDTQYF. CDR3 nucleotide sequence: TGTGCCAGCAGCCCCACCGGGACTAGCACAGATACGCAGTATTTT. The gene calls are TRBV3-1 and TRBJ2-3; D might be TRBD2 (6 bases). This CDR3 has 15 residues. V was clipped by 4 bases and J by 0 bases, with 11 bases between them. Germline lookup yields CDR1 LGHDT and CDR2 YNNKEL (reference sequence).

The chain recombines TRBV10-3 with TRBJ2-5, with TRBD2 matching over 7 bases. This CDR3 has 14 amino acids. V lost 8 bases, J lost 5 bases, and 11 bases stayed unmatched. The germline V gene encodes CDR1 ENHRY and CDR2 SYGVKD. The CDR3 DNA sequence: TGTGCCATCGGGGGGAGGACTAGTTCCGAGACCCAGTACTTC. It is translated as CAIGGRTSSETQYF.

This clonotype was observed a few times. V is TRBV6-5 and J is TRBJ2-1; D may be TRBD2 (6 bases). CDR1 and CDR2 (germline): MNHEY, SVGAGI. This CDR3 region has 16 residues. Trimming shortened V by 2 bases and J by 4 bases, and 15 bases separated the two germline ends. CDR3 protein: CASSYRGLPGYNEQFF. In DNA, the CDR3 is TGTGCCAGCAGTTACCGGGGACTCCCAGGGTACAATGAGCAGTTCTTC.

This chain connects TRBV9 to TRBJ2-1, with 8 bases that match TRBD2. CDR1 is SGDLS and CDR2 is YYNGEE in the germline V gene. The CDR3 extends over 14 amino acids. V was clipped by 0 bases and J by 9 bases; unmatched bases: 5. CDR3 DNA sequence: TGTGCCAGCAGCGTAGCTAGTCGGGGGGGTGAGCAGTTCTTC. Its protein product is CASSVASRGGEQFF.

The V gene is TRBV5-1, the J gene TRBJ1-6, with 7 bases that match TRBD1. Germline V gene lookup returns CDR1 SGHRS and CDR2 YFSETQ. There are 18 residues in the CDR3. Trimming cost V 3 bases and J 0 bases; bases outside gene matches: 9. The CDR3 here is CASSWRDRTSSYNSPLHF. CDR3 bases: TGCGCCAGCAGCTGGAGGGACAGAACAAGCTCCTATAATTCACCCCTCCACTTT.

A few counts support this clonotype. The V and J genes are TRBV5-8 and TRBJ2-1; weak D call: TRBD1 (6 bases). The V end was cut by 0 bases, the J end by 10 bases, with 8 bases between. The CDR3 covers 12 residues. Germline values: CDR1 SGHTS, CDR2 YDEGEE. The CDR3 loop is CASSLVQGEQFF. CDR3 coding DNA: TGTGCCAGCAGCTTGGTTCAGGGGGAGCAGTTCTTC.

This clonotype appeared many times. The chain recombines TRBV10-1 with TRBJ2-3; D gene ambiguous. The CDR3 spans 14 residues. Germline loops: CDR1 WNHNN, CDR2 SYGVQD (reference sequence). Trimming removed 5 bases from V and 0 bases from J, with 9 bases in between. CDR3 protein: CASSPVSSTDTQYF. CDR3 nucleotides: TGCGCCAGCAGTCCCGTTAGCAGCACAGATACGCAGTATTTT.

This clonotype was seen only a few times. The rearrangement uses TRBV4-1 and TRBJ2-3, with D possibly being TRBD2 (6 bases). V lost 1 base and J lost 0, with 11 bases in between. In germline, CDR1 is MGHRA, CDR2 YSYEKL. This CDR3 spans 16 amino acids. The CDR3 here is CASSQGSGLSTDTQYF. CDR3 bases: TGCGCCAGCAGCCAAGGCAGCGGGCTTAGCACAGATACGCAGTATTTT.

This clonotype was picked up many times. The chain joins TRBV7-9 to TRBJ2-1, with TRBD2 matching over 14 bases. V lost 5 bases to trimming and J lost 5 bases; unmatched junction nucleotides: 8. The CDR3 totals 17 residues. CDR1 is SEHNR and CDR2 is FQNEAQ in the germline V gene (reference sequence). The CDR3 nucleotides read TGTGCCAGCAGCCTACCAGGACTAGCGGGAGGCCACAATGAGCAGTTCTTC. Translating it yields CASSLPGLAGGHNEQFF.

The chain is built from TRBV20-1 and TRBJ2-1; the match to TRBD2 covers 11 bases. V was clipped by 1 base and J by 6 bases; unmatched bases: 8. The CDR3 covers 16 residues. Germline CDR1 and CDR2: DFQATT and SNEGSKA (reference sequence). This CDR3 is CSARGRPLAGGNEQFF. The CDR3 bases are TGCAGTGCTAGAGGGAGACCCCTAGCGGGAGGCAATGAGCAGTTCTTC.

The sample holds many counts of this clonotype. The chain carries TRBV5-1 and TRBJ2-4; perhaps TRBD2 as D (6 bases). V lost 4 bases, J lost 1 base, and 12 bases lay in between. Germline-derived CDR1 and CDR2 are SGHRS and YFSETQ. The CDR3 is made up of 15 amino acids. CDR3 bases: TGCGCCAGCAGCCCAGTCCGGGGGGCCAAAAACATTCAGTACTTC. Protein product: CASSPVRGAKNIQYF.

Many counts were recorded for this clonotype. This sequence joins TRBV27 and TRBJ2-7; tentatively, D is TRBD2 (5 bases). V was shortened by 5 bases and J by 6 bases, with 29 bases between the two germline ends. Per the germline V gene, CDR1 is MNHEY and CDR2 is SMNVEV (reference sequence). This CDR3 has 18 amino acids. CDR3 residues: CASSPAGGRAFQPSEQYV. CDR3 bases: TGTGCCAGCAGTCCCGCAGGTGGGCGGGCCTTCCAACCCTCCGAGCAGTACGTC.